One T cell receptor beta chain is described in this entry. What it recognizes is unknown. V lost 3 bases to trimming and J lost 2 bases; unmatched junction nucleotides: 4. CDR1 SGHTA and CDR2 FQGNSA come from the germline V gene. This CDR3 is built from 15 residues. Method: immunoSEQ multiplex PCR; TCRdb's copy keeps in-frame clones and lacks some. The sample has about 12,000 clones; around 85% are singletons. This sample stems from a study of chemoradiotherapy in HPV16-positive cancers. Study observations and caveats: Only two HPV16-positive patients supplied the functional HPV-specificity definition. During treatment, candidate HPV-specific clones and E7-related motifs expanded in tumor.

This chain uses TRBV7-2 with TRBJ2-5; TRBD2 agrees at 9 bases. The clonotype was recovered from a human donor with HPV-associated anogenital cancer. The sample was acquired from a patient who underwent chemoradiotherapy. The CDR3 reads CASSFQRGAQETQYF. The CDR3 bases are TGTGCCAGCAGCTTCCAGCGGGGGGCACAAGAGACCCAGTACTTC.